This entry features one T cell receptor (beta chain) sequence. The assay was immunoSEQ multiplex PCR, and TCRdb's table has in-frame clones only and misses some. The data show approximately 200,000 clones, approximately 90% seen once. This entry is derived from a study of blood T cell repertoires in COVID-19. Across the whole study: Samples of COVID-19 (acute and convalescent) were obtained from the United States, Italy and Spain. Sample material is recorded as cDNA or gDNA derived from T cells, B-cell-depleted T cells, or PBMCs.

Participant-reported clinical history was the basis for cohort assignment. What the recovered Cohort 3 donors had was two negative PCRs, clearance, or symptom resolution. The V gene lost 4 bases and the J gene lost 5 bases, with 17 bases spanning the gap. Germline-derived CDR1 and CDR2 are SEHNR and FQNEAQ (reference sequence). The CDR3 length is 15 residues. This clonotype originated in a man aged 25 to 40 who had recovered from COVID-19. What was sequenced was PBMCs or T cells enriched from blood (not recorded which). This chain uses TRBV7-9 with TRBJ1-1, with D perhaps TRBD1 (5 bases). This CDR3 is CASSSQPQGFTEAFF. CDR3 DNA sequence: TGTGCCAGCAGCTCGCAGCCCCAGGGTTTTACTGAAGCTTTCTTT.